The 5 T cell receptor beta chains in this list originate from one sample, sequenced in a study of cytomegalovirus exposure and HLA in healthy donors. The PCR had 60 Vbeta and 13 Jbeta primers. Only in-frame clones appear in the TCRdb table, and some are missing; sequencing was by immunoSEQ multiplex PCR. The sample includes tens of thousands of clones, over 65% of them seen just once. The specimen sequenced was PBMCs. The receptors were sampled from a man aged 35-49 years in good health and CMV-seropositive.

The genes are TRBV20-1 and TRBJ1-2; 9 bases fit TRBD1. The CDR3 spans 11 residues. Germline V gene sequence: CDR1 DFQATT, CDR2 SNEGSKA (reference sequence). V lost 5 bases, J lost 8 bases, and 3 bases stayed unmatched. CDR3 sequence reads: CSARDRDGYTF. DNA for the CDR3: TGCAGTGCTCGGGACAGGGACGGCTACACCTTC.

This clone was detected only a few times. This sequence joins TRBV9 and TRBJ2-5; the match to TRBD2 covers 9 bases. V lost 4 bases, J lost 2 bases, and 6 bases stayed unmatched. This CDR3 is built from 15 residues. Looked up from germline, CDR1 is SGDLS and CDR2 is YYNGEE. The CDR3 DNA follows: TGTGCCAGCAGCTCCCTAGCGGGGTCTCAAGAGACCCAGTACTTC. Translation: CASSSLAGSQETQYF. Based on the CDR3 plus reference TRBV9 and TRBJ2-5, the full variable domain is DSGVTQTPKHLITATGQRVTLRCSPRSGDLSVYWYQQSLDQGLQFLIQYYNGEERAKGNILERFSAQQFPDLHSELNLSSLELGDSALYFCASSSLAGSQETQYFGPGTRLLVL.

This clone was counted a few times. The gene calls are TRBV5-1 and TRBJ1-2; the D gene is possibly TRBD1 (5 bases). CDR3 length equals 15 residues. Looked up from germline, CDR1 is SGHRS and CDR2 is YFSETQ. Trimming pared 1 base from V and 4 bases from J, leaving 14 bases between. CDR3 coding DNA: TGCGCCAGCAGCTTGTCTGACAGATTGTCCTATGGCTACACCTTC. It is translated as CASSLSDRLSYGYTF.

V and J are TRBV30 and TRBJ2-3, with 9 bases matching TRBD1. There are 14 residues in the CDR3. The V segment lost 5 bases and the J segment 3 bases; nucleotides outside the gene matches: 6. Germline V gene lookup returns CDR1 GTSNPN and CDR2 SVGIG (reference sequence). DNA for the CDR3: TGTGCCTGGCATCACAGGGGGCGTACAGATACGCAGTATTTT. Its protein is CAWHHRGRTDTQYF.

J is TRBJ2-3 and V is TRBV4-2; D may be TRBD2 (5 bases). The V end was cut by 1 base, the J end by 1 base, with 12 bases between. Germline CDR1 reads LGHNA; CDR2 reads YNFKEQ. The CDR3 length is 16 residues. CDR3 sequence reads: CASSQGSTRGTDTQYF. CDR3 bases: TGTGCCAGCAGCCAAGGAAGTACTAGAGGCACAGATACGCAGTATTTT.